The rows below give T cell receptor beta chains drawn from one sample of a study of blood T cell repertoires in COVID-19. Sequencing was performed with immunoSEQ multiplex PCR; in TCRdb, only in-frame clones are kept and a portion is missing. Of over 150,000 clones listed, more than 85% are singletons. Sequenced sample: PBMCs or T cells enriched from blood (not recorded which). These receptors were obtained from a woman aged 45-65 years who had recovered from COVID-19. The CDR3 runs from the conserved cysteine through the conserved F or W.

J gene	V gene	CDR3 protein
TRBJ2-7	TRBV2	CASGGNRFSYEQYF
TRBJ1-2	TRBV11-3	CASSLVGTGGTYYGYTF
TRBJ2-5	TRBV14	CASSHGQAQYF
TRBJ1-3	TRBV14	CASSQPGLSGGNTIYF
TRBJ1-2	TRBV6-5	CASSLGTGGGYTF
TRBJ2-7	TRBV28	CASSLQASGGGEQYF
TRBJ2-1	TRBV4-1	CASSQDRGAVYNEQFF
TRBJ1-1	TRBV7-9	CASGTGLNTEAFF
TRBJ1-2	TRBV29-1	CSVLPRQGAPGYTF
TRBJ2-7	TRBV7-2	CASSLLAGLSEQYF
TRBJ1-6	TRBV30	CAWSSAGFNSPLHF
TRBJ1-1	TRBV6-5	CASSGGDTEAFF
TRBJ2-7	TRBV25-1	CASSDHSTGTNPYEQYF
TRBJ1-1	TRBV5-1	CASSSSRGYTEAFF
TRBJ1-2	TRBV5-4	CASSLDRDYGYTF
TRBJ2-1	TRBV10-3	CATLKNKEISYNEQFF
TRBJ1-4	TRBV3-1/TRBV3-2	CASSPGVGGNEKLFF
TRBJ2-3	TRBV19	CASSKGQGTADTQYF
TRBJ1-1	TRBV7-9	CASSSFTGSAEAFF
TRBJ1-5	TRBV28	CASSKTRRGANQPQHF
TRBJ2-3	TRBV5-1	CASSLARDTQYF
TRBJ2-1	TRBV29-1	CSTGQGASEQFF
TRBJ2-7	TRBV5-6	CASSSTFSLAGGPLEQYF
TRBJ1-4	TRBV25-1	CASSESPRAGSNEKLFF
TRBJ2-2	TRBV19	CASRDRSPGTGELFF
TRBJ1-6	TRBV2	CASMQEQGLVGPLHF
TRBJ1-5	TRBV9	CASSASTGTGIQPQHF
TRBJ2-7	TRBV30	CAWSPRIGTGGEIASYEQYF
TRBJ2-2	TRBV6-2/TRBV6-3	CASSYPTGALVTGELFF
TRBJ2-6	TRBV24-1	CATSEQGDSGANVLTF
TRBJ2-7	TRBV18	CASSAFSGYEQYF
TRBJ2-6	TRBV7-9	CASSVGTGVSGANVLTF
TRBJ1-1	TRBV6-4	CASSRTLQGVRTEAFF
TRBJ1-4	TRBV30	CAWNLQGTNWEKLFF
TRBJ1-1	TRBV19	CASSIPRTGKKGFPEAFF
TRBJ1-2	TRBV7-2	CASSLRDIRGYTF
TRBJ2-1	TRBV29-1	CSGRGLAGIEYNEQFF
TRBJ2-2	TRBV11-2	CASSPLAADGELFF
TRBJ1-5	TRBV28	CASSLWAPGINQPQHF
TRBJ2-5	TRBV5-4	CASSFRREGETQYF
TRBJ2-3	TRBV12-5	CASGPPWSRGLDTQYF
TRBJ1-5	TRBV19	CASSPSGQGGQPQHF
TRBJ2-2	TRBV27	CASRLSARTGLNTGELFF
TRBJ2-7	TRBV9	CASSANPRLAGHYEQYF
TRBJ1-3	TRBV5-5	CASSLGQTGNTIYF
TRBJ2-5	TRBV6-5	CASSLGRGLGETQYF